The 9 T cell receptor beta chains below come from one sample, sequenced in a study of cytomegalovirus exposure and HLA in healthy donors. Amplification used 60 Vbeta primers and 13 Jbeta primers. Measured with immunoSEQ multiplex PCR; TCRdb has only the in-frame clones, and not every one. The sample shows 50,000 or so clones, approximately 71% of them seen only once. Material for sequencing was PBMCs. The receptors were gathered from a man aged 35-49 years in good health and CMV-seropositive.

The chain recombines TRBV2 with TRBJ2-2; TRBD2 matches 7 bases. V shed 3 bases and J 5 bases; nucleotides not matched to a gene: 9. This CDR3 has 16 amino acids. Germline V gene data show CDR1 as SNHLY and CDR2 as FYNNEI. The CDR3, as DNA: TGTGCCAGCAGTGAGAGGTTCCGGGGAGGGACCGGGGAGCTGTTTTTT. Residues: CASSERFRGGTGELFF.

This clone was counted once. The chain carries TRBV4-1 and TRBJ1-5; 7 bases line up with TRBD1. The CDR3 covers 14 residues. The germline V gene encodes CDR1 MGHRA and CDR2 YSYEKL. The trim removed 4 bases at V and 5 bases at J, leaving 5 bases unmatched. The CDR3 region is CASSLTGLDQPQHF. The DNA of the CDR3 is TGCGCCAGCAGCCTGACAGGGTTGGATCAGCCCCAGCATTTT.

The chain employs TRBV2 and TRBJ2-5; weak D call: TRBD2 (5 bases). CDR3 length: 13 residues. Between the trimmed V and J ends, which lost 4 bases and 3 bases, there was a span of 9 bases. Germline CDR1 and CDR2: SNHLY and FYNNEI. The CDR3 nucleotides are TGTGCCAGCAGTGGAGGGATAGAAGAGACCCAGTACTTC. Translated, it gives CASSGGIEETQYF.

The chain joins TRBV7-6 to TRBJ2-3, with D possibly TRBD1 on 5 matching bases. Germline loops: CDR1 SGHVS, CDR2 FNYEAQ. The ends were cut back, 5 bases at V and 0 bases at J, with 18 bases in the middle. The CDR3 covers 17 residues. CDR3 DNA: TGTGCCAGCAGCGGGGAAGGGGCACTCGCTAGCACAGATACGCAGTATTTT. Translation: CASSGEGALASTDTQYF.

This clone turned up a few times. This CDR3 reads CASHQSSGANVLTF. CDR3 DNA sequence: TGTGCCAGCCACCAGTCTTCTGGGGCCAACGTCCTGACTTTC. This sequence joins TRBV18 and TRBJ2-6; D unclear. Germline V CDR1 and CDR2: KGHSH, LQKENI. With 8 bases removed from V and 1 base from J, the gap between germline ends came to 9 bases. This CDR3 spans 14 amino acids.

This clone was picked up a small number of times. The V and J genes are TRBV6-5 and TRBJ1-2, with TRBD1 as a possible D gene (5 bases). Germline CDR1 MNHEY, CDR2 SVGAGI. This CDR3 is built from 13 residues. The V and J ends lost 6 bases and 4 bases respectively, with 12 bases between them. CDR3 DNA: TGTGCCAGCAGAAAGACAGCGACCTATGGCTACACCTTC. This sequence encodes CASRKTATYGYTF.

The rearrangement uses TRBV6-5 and TRBJ1-1; 7 nucleotides match TRBD1. The V gene's germline CDR1 is MNHEY and CDR2 SVGAGI. V was pared by 2 bases and J by 3 bases, with 9 bases of the junction left unmatched. CDR3 length: 16 residues. CDR3 coding DNA: TGTGCCAGCAGTTACGTCGACTCAGGGGGTGACACTGAAGCTTTCTTT. It yields the protein CASSYVDSGGDTEAFF.

This sequence joins TRBV7-9 and TRBJ1-1; TRBD1 might be the D (5 bases). The CDR3 is made up of 14 amino acids. The V end was cut by 2 bases, the J end by 2 bases, with 9 bases between. Germline lookup yields CDR1 SEHNR and CDR2 FQNEAQ (reference sequence). The CDR3 sequence is CASSLSQANTEAFF. In nucleotides, the CDR3 is TGTGCCAGCAGCTTATCACAGGCCAACACTGAAGCTTTCTTT.

This rearrangement joins TRBV5-8 to TRBJ1-4; possible D gene TRBD1, 5 bases. Trimming took off 3 bases at V and 4 bases at J, with 13 bases between the two ends. CDR1 SGHTS and CDR2 YDEGEE come from the germline V gene. The CDR3 loop spans 15 amino acids. CDR3 amino acids: CASSWGRPFNEKLFF. CDR3 sequence (DNA): TGTGCCAGCAGCTGGGGCCGTCCCTTTAATGAAAAACTGTTTTTT. Filled out from reference TRBV5-8 and TRBJ1-4, the complete variable domain reads EAGVTQSPTHLIKTRGQQATLRCSPISGHTSVYWYQQALGLGLQFLLWYDEGEERNRGNFPPRFSGRQFPNYSSELNVNALELEDSALYLCASSWGRPFNEKLFFGSGTQLSVL.